This T cell receptor beta chain originates from a study of blood T cells in healthy people across ages (dated by TCRdb to the mid-2010s). Broadly, across the study: In model experiments, roughly one uniquely barcoded TCR beta cDNA molecule per two T cells was captured by template switching. Four age groups were formed from the donors: young (average approximately 15 years), middle-aged (around 41), aged (62) and long-lived (around 80). Two additional independent replicas of 1 million unique cDNA reads from the same blood draw were analyzed for two donors (one aged 18 to 30 and one aged 80 or older). The study measured age-related changes in TCR beta repertoire diversity using deep sequencing normalized with unique cDNA molecular identifiers. To avoid experimental bias, donors of different ages were distributed randomly across sequencing lanes.

CDR1 and CDR2, per the germline V gene (reference sequence), are SEHNR and FQNEAQ. V sheds 5 bases and J sheds 0 bases, leaving 20 bases between their ends. Including the terminal cysteine and phenylalanine, the CDR3 comprises 19 residues. CDR3 DNA is the only sequence kept; it has 57 bases, read in frame from the first base. Receptor amplification or capture employed 5' RACE. TCRdb names Illumina HiSeq 2500 as the instrument used. A second roughly 6 to 12 cycle PCR used a sample-barcoded 5' primer and a J-beta primer mix. A unique molecular identifier was introduced onto each TCR beta cDNA molecule by a template-switch 5' adaptor carrying 12 random nucleotides. At least 3 million CDR3-containing paired-end reads were obtained from each sample. The Mint cDNA synthesis kit, primed by a TRBC-specific oligonucleotide, was used to synthesize first-strand cDNA from all RNA. All cDNA was treated with uracil-DNA glycosylase and then went through a first 18-cycle PCR with the universal primers M1SS and BC2_uni_R. The authors processed their data as follows. For normalization, 1 million high-quality reads, each with a distinct molecular identifier, were randomly selected from each sample. Instead of being binned into consensus sequences, reads that shared molecular identifiers were thrown out. MiTCR, set to a Q25 quality threshold and the strictest error-elimination algorithm, was used for CDR3 identification, clonotype clustering and error correction. A nonparametric unseen species model using Euler transformation provided a lower-bound estimate of total TCR beta diversity. Using fastp at Q25 and MiXCR, TCRdb reprocessed the public reads and kept productive beta chains. Every distinct CDR3 protein forms one entry, paired with its most common genes and DNA. The V and J calls and clone size come from TCRdb's table, not from the authors' own analysis. Across this sample there are over a million distinct CDR3 sequences, with approximately 40% seen only once. The ten largest clones add up to 7.9% of the sample.

On this clonotype: Its recognized antigen is unknown. No base qualities exist here, and no much larger clone lies one base off it.

Donors were approximately 42 systemically healthy Caucasian individuals from Russia aged roughly 6 to 95 years. Each donor gave ten milliliters of peripheral blood, collected into EDTA-treated Vacutainer tubes. Ficoll-Paque density-gradient centrifugation was used to isolate PBMCs, with at least 7 million obtained per sample. Total RNA was extracted from PBMCs with Trizol reagent, with at least 6 micrograms obtained per sample. Naive CD45RAhigh/CD27high T cell percentages were measured by flow cytometry on a PBMC aliquot from every donor. The paper as a whole reports these results and caveats: Compared with the aged group, the long-lived group had more naive CD4+ T cells, fewer expanded clones and increased TCR diversity, suggesting age selection. As age increased, observed TCR beta diversity per million T cells dropped in a roughly linear way, and a significant reduction was already evident by age 40. A strong correlation was found between observed TCR beta diversity and the percentage of naive T cells measured by flow cytometry. The CMV infection status of donors was not known, potentially confounding age-related changes in expanded clonotypes. Estimates of total diversity based on one million sequenced T cells were regarded as lower bounds and as underestimates. Conclusive comparison of naive and antigen-experienced compartments was prevented by the profiling of bulk unsorted PBMCs.

The chain is assembled from TRBV7-9 and TRBJ2-6; TRBD2 might be the D gene, on 6 matching bases. The source of this sequence is a woman younger than 30 in good health. The sample comprised blood. The nucleotide sequence is given as TGTGCCAGCAGCCGCGGTCGGGACTCGAAGAACTCTGGGGCCAACGTCCTGACTTTC. It translates as CASSRGRDSKNSGANVLTF. When the CDR3 is completed using the reference TRBV7-9 and TRBJ2-6 genes on either side, the full variable domain is DTGVSQNPRHKITKRGQNVTFRCDPISEHNRLYWYRQTLGQGPEFLTYFQNEAQLEKSRLLSDRFSAERPKGSFSTLEIQRTEQGDSAMYLCASSRGRDSKNSGANVLTFGAGSRLTVL.